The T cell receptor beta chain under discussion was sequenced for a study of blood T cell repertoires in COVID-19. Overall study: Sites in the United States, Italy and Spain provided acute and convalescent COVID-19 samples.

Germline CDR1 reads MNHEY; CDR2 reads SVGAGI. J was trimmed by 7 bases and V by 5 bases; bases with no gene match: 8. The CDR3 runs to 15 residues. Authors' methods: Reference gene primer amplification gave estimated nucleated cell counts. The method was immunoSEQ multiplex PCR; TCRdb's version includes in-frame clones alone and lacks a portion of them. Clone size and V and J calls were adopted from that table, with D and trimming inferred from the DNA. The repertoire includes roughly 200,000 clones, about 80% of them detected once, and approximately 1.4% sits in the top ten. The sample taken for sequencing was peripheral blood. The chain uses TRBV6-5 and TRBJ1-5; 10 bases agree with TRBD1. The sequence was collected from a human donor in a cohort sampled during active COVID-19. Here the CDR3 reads CASSPGTGEGQPQHF. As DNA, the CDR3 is TGTGCCAGCAGTCCCGGGACAGGGGAGGGACAGCCCCAGCATTTT.